This is a list of T cell receptor beta chains from one sample in a study of beta chain features in type 1 diabetes. The table came from immunoSEQ multiplex PCR; TCRdb's copy has only in-frame clones and leaves some out. Of hundreds of thousands of clones in the sample, approximately 15% were seen once. What was sequenced was naive CD4+ T cells from blood. These receptor sequences come from a man aged 18 to 35 with type 1 diabetes. CDR3s include the opening cysteine and the closing phenylalanine or tryptophan. D genes are given only for firm matches. A row's size may be missing; if present it is once, few, many or a size class.

clone size: few; D gene: -; J gene: TRBJ2-1; CDR3 length: 13; V gene: TRBV11-2; CDR3 DNA: TGTGCCAGCAGTCCTCAGACTAGTCATGAGCAGTTCTTC; CDR3 protein: CASSPQTSHEQFF
clone size: few; D gene: -; J gene: TRBJ1-5; CDR3 length: 13; V gene: TRBV18; CDR3 DNA: TGTGCCAGCTCACCAGGGGAGAATCAGCCCCAGCATTTT; CDR3 protein: CASSPGENQPQHF
clone size: few; D gene: TRBD2; J gene: TRBJ2-1; CDR3 length: 15; V gene: TRBV18; CDR3 DNA: TGTGCCAGCTCCCTTACTAGCGGGAGAGGTAATGAGCAGTTCTTC; CDR3 protein: CASSLTSGRGNEQFF
clone size: -; D gene: -; J gene: TRBJ1-1; CDR3 length: 15; V gene: TRBV30; CDR3 DNA: TGTGCCTGGAGCACCTCACCTACAGCCAACACTGAAGCTTTCTTT; CDR3 protein: CAWSTSPTANTEAFF
clone size: -; D gene: TRBD1; J gene: TRBJ1-2; CDR3 length: 15; V gene: TRBV5-1; CDR3 DNA: TGCGCCAGCAGCTTGGAAGGGACAGGGGGCAGTGGCTACACCTTC; CDR3 protein: CASSLEGTGGSGYTF
clone size: -; D gene: TRBD2; J gene: TRBJ2-3; CDR3 length: 17; V gene: TRBV9; CDR3 DNA: TGTGCCAGCAGCGTAGACGGGGGGAGTTTCCGTACAGATACGCAGTATTTT; CDR3 protein: CASSVDGGSFRTDTQYF
clone size: -; D gene: TRBD2; J gene: TRBJ2-3; CDR3 length: 16; V gene: TRBV30; CDR3 DNA: TGTGCCTGGAGTGGTAGACTAGCGGGGGGGCAAGATACGCAGTATTTT; CDR3 protein: CAWSGRLAGGQDTQYF
clone size: few; D gene: TRBD2; J gene: TRBJ2-7; CDR3 length: 16; V gene: TRBV4-2; CDR3 DNA: TGTGCCAGCAGCCAAGATCCGGCTAGCGGGAGCTACGAGCAGTACTTC; CDR3 protein: CASSQDPASGSYEQYF
clone size: -; D gene: -; J gene: TRBJ1-1; CDR3 length: 15; V gene: TRBV11-2; CDR3 DNA: TGTGCCAGCAGCGCGAACCCGGACCAGGGGCTAGGAGCTTTCTTT; CDR3 protein: CASSANPDQGLGAFF
clone size: few; D gene: -; J gene: TRBJ2-3; CDR3 length: 14; V gene: TRBV10-3; CDR3 DNA: TGTGCCATCAGTGGGGGTAGCGGAACAGATACGCAGTATTTT; CDR3 protein: CAISGGSGTDTQYF
clone size: few; D gene: -; J gene: TRBJ2-7; CDR3 length: 12; V gene: TRBV28; CDR3 DNA: TGTGCCAGCAGTTCTTATACCTACGAGCAGTACTTC; CDR3 protein: CASSSYTYEQYF
clone size: -; D gene: -; J gene: TRBJ2-2; CDR3 length: 15; V gene: TRBV28; CDR3 DNA: TGTGCCAGCAGTAAGCCTCGTTCGAACACCGGGGAGCTGTTTTTT; CDR3 protein: CASSKPRSNTGELFF